This is a list of T cell receptor beta chains from one sample in a study of tumor-infiltrating lymphocytes in oesophageal squamous cell carcinoma. TCRdb re-called the PCR reads through MiXCR, storing one row per CDR3 protein. The sample carries 9,500 to 13,000 distinct CDR3 sequences, about 60% recorded once. The material sequenced was esophageal tumor tissue. The receptor set was obtained from a male donor with esophageal squamous cell carcinoma. Each CDR3 is given with its conserved first and last residue. A D gene is named only where the DNA matches it firmly. Only some rows state a clone size, as once, few, many or a class for expanded clones.

V gene: TRBV6-1; D gene: -; clone size: -; J gene: TRBJ2-3; CDR3 protein: CASSSSNTDTQYF; CDR3 DNA: TGTGCCAGCAGTTCTAGCAACACAGATACGCAGTATTTT
V gene: TRBV24-1; D gene: TRBD1; clone size: -; J gene: TRBJ2-7; CDR3 protein: CATSDPEGQESPARYF; CDR3 DNA: TGTGCCACCAGTGACCCTGAGGGACAGGAGTCTCCCGCTAGGTACTTC
V gene: TRBV7-8; D gene: -; clone size: -; J gene: TRBJ2-7; CDR3 protein: CASSGLAPYEQYF; CDR3 DNA: TGTGCCAGTTCAGGTCTAGCCCCCTACGAGCAGTACTTC
V gene: TRBV7-3; D gene: -; clone size: -; J gene: TRBJ2-5; CDR3 protein: CASSGGASRETQYF; CDR3 DNA: TGTGCCAGCAGCGGGGGGGCCTCTCGAGAGACCCAGTACTTC
V gene: TRBV5-6; D gene: -; clone size: -; J gene: TRBJ1-2; CDR3 protein: CASSYPQAYGYTF; CDR3 DNA: TGTGCCAGCAGCTACCCCCAAGCGTATGGCTACACCTTC
V gene: TRBV12-3/TRBV12-4; D gene: TRBD2; clone size: once; J gene: TRBJ2-1; CDR3 protein: CASSTRQRGEQFF; CDR3 DNA: TGTGCCAGCAGTACCCGACAGCGGGGTGAGCAGTTCTTC
V gene: TRBV11-2; D gene: TRBD2; clone size: many; J gene: TRBJ2-7; CDR3 protein: CASSSRLAGLSYEQYF; CDR3 DNA: TGTGCCAGCAGCTCCAGACTAGCGGGCCTCTCCTACGAGCAGTACTTC
V gene: TRBV12-2; D gene: -; clone size: many; J gene: TRBJ2-7; CDR3 protein: CASRYSLDSPPRFYEQYF; CDR3 DNA: TGTGCAAGTCGTTATTCCCTGGACAGTCCCCCCAGGTTCTACGAGCAGTACTTC
V gene: TRBV5-8; D gene: -; clone size: -; J gene: TRBJ2-5; CDR3 protein: CASSLRQGGSQYF; CDR3 DNA: TGTGCCAGCAGCTTGAGACAGGGAGGGAGCCAGTACTTC
V gene: TRBV7-4; D gene: -; clone size: -; J gene: TRBJ2-5; CDR3 protein: CASSPSSETQYF; CDR3 DNA: TGTGCCAGCAGCCCCAGTTCAGAGACCCAGTACTTC
V gene: TRBV24-1; D gene: TRBD2; clone size: -; J gene: TRBJ2-7; CDR3 protein: CATSDPQGLERNEQYF; CDR3 DNA: TGTGCCACCAGTGATCCGCAGGGACTAGAACGGAATGAGCAGTACTTC
V gene: TRBV7-8; D gene: TRBD2; clone size: few; J gene: TRBJ2-3; CDR3 protein: CASSLLARVGRVADTQYF; CDR3 DNA: TGTGCCAGCAGCCTCCTAGCCCGGGTCGGGAGGGTTGCAGATACGCAGTATTTT
V gene: TRBV5-1; D gene: -; clone size: -; J gene: TRBJ2-6; CDR3 protein: CASSLAPPNSGANVLTF; CDR3 DNA: TGCGCCAGCAGCTTGGCACCACCAAACTCTGGGGCCAACGTCCTGACTTTC
V gene: TRBV6-1; D gene: TRBD2; clone size: -; J gene: TRBJ2-4; CDR3 protein: CAISGRGRVLEAFF; CDR3 DNA: TGTGCCATCAGTGGGAGGGGACGGGTTCTTGAAGCTTTCTTC
V gene: TRBV11-2; D gene: TRBD2; clone size: -; J gene: TRBJ2-7; CDR3 protein: CASSLMSSGSVAQYF; CDR3 DNA: TGTGCCAGCAGCTTAATGTCTAGCGGGAGTGTGGCGCAGTACTTC
V gene: TRBV7-4; D gene: -; clone size: few; J gene: TRBJ2-3; CDR3 protein: CAGEGDNSPLHF; CDR3 DNA: TGTGCAGGGGAAGGGGATAATTCACCCCTCCACTTC
V gene: TRBV5-8; D gene: TRBD2; clone size: many; J gene: TRBJ2-1; CDR3 protein: CASSLDRLAGDYNEQFF; CDR3 DNA: TGTGCCAGCAGCTTAGACCGACTAGCGGGAGACTACAATGAGCAGTTCTTC
V gene: TRBV7-2; D gene: TRBD2; clone size: few; J gene: TRBJ2-6; CDR3 protein: CASSLGTRSSGANVLTF; CDR3 DNA: TGTGCCAGCAGCTTGGGGACTAGAAGCTCTGGGGCCAACGTCCTGACTTTC
V gene: TRBV10-1; D gene: TRBD1; clone size: once; J gene: TRBJ1-1; CDR3 protein: CASSPQGERGEAFF; CDR3 DNA: TGCGCCAGCAGTCCACAGGGGGAACGGGGCGAAGCTTTCTTT
V gene: TRBV7-2; D gene: TRBD2; clone size: few; J gene: TRBJ2-5; CDR3 protein: CASSLNGGMRETQYF; CDR3 DNA: TGTGCCAGCAGCTTGAACGGGGGGATGCGAGAGACCCAGTACTTC
V gene: TRBV11-3; D gene: -; clone size: -; J gene: TRBJ2-5; CDR3 protein: CASSFTRETQYF; CDR3 DNA: TGTGCCAGCAGCTTTACCCGTGAGACCCAGTACTTC
V gene: TRBV7-3; D gene: -; clone size: -; J gene: TRBJ2-1; CDR3 protein: CASSTEATRAWNEQFF; CDR3 DNA: TGTGCCAGCAGCACCGAAGCGACTCGAGCATGGAATGAGCAGTTCTTC
V gene: TRBV7-2; D gene: -; clone size: -; J gene: TRBJ2-7; CDR3 protein: CASSFETGDEQYF; CDR3 DNA: TGTGCCAGCAGCTTCGAGACCGGGGACGAGCAGTACTTC
V gene: TRBV12-3/TRBV12-4; D gene: -; clone size: few; J gene: TRBJ2-5; CDR3 protein: CASSFQGANTGELYF; CDR3 DNA: TGTGCCAGCAGTTTCCAAGGGGCGAACACCGGGGAGCTGTACTTC
V gene: TRBV12-3/TRBV12-4; D gene: -; clone size: -; J gene: TRBJ2-4; CDR3 protein: CASRHRGGSNIQYF; CDR3 DNA: TGTGCCAGCAGGCACAGGGGGGGTTCGAACATTCAGTACTTC
V gene: TRBV5-1; D gene: -; clone size: many; J gene: TRBJ2-5; CDR3 protein: CASSLGGAETQYF; CDR3 DNA: TGCGCCAGCAGCTTGGGAGGGGCAGAGACCCAGTACTTC
V gene: TRBV7-6; D gene: -; clone size: -; J gene: TRBJ2-2; CDR3 protein: CASSSFLNTGELFF; CDR3 DNA: TGTGCCAGCAGCTCCTTTTTAAACACCGGGGAGCTGTTTTTT
V gene: TRBV6-8; D gene: -; clone size: -; J gene: TRBJ2-5; CDR3 protein: CASSAGGSDGTQYF; CDR3 DNA: TGTGCCAGCAGTGCGGGCGGATCGGATGGGACCCAGTACTTC
V gene: TRBV6-5; D gene: TRBD2; clone size: -; J gene: TRBJ2-5; CDR3 protein: CASRIGTSGEETQYF; CDR3 DNA: TGTGCCAGCAGGATCGGGACTAGCGGGGAAGAGACCCAGTACTTC
V gene: TRBV7-8; D gene: -; clone size: medium-sized; J gene: TRBJ1-3; CDR3 protein: CASSLAGAGNTIYF; CDR3 DNA: TGTGCCAGCAGCTTGGCGGGGGCTGGAAACACCATATATTTT
V gene: TRBV7-8; D gene: -; clone size: -; J gene: TRBJ2-7; CDR3 protein: CASSSRTAPREYF; CDR3 DNA: TGTGCCAGCAGCAGCAGGACAGCCCCCCGGGAGTACTTC
V gene: TRBV6-6; D gene: TRBD1; clone size: -; J gene: TRBJ1-2; CDR3 protein: CASSLFPGTGDGYTF; CDR3 DNA: TGTGCCAGCAGTTTATTTCCCGGGACAGGGGATGGCTACACCTTC
V gene: TRBV6-1; D gene: -; clone size: -; J gene: TRBJ2-7; CDR3 protein: CASSEGLIRGAYEQYF; CDR3 DNA: TGTGCCAGCAGTGAAGGTTTGATCAGGGGGGCCTACGAGCAGTACTTC
V gene: TRBV5-6; D gene: TRBD1; clone size: many; J gene: TRBJ2-7; CDR3 protein: CASSSRDRVGEQYF; CDR3 DNA: TGTGCCAGCAGCTCCCGGGACAGGGTGGGCGAGCAGTACTTC
V gene: TRBV6-1; D gene: -; clone size: -; J gene: TRBJ2-1; CDR3 protein: CASTLRGFWNEQFF; CDR3 DNA: TGTGCCAGCACCCTTAGGGGGTTCTGGAATGAGCAGTTCTTC
V gene: TRBV12-5; D gene: TRBD2; clone size: medium-sized; J gene: TRBJ2-1; CDR3 protein: CASGGTSGSSEQFF; CDR3 DNA: TGTGCTAGTGGTGGGACTAGCGGGAGCTCTGAGCAGTTCTTC
V gene: TRBV6-5; D gene: -; clone size: -; J gene: TRBJ2-2; CDR3 protein: CASSDSGGELFF; CDR3 DNA: TGTGCCAGCAGTGACTCCGGGGGGGAGCTGTTTTTT
V gene: TRBV27; D gene: TRBD1; clone size: many; J gene: TRBJ2-1; CDR3 protein: CASSLGGQAFYNEQFF; CDR3 DNA: TGTGCCAGCAGCCTAGGAGGACAGGCGTTCTACAATGAGCAGTTCTTC
V gene: TRBV7-3; D gene: -; clone size: many; J gene: TRBJ2-1; CDR3 protein: CASSLTSQGYNEQFF; CDR3 DNA: TGTGCCAGCAGCTTAACGTCTCAAGGCTACAATGAGCAGTTCTTC
V gene: TRBV20-1; D gene: -; clone size: -; J gene: TRBJ2-7; CDR3 protein: CSARVRGVWDEQYF; CDR3 DNA: TGCAGTGCGAGAGTGCGGGGAGTTTGGGACGAGCAGTACTTC
V gene: TRBV7-8; D gene: TRBD1; clone size: medium-sized; J gene: TRBJ1-1; CDR3 protein: CASSLLRQGANTEAFF; CDR3 DNA: TGTGCCAGCAGCTTATTAAGGCAGGGGGCGAACACTGAAGCTTTCTTT
V gene: TRBV6-6; D gene: TRBD2; clone size: -; J gene: TRBJ2-1; CDR3 protein: CASSLSGIGYNEQFF; CDR3 DNA: TGTGCCAGCAGCCTAAGCGGGATTGGGTACAATGAGCAGTTCTTC
V gene: TRBV7-8; D gene: -; clone size: few; J gene: TRBJ2-5; CDR3 protein: CASSREETQYF; CDR3 DNA: TGTGCCAGCAGCCGGGAAGAGACCCAGTACTTC
V gene: TRBV5-5; D gene: -; clone size: medium-sized; J gene: TRBJ2-1; CDR3 protein: CASSRRLPGSYNEQFF; CDR3 DNA: TGTGCCAGCAGCCGCAGGCTTCCCGGCTCCTACAATGAGCAGTTCTTC
V gene: TRBV7-2; D gene: -; clone size: -; J gene: TRBJ2-1; CDR3 protein: CASSSYRTNSYNEQFF; CDR3 DNA: TGTGCCAGCAGCTCCTACCGGACTAACTCCTACAATGAGCAGTTCTTC
V gene: TRBV24-1; D gene: -; clone size: -; J gene: TRBJ2-3; CDR3 protein: CATSGHTDTQYF; CDR3 DNA: TGTGCCACCAGTGGCCACACAGATACGCAGTATTTT
V gene: TRBV6-1; D gene: TRBD1; clone size: few; J gene: TRBJ2-3; CDR3 protein: CASSRQGRSTDTQYF; CDR3 DNA: TGTGCCAGCAGTAGACAGGGGCGAAGCACAGATACGCAGTATTTT
V gene: TRBV11-1; D gene: TRBD2; clone size: -; J gene: TRBJ2-1; CDR3 protein: CASSLQAGRGRNEQFF; CDR3 DNA: TGTGCCAGCAGCTTACAAGCGGGGAGAGGTAGGAATGAGCAGTTCTTC
V gene: TRBV7-2; D gene: -; clone size: -; J gene: TRBJ2-7; CDR3 protein: CASSLNRGGDEQYF; CDR3 DNA: TGTGCCAGCAGCTTAAACCGCGGCGGGGATGAGCAGTACTTC
V gene: TRBV7-2; D gene: -; clone size: -; J gene: TRBJ2-7; CDR3 protein: CASSLEGYPFYEQYF; CDR3 DNA: TGTGCCAGCAGCTTAGAAGGGTATCCTTTCTACGAGCAGTACTTC
V gene: TRBV7-2; D gene: -; clone size: medium-sized; J gene: TRBJ2-7; CDR3 protein: CASSFTGTEEQYF; CDR3 DNA: TGTGCCAGCAGCTTTACCGGGACGGAAGAGCAGTACTTC